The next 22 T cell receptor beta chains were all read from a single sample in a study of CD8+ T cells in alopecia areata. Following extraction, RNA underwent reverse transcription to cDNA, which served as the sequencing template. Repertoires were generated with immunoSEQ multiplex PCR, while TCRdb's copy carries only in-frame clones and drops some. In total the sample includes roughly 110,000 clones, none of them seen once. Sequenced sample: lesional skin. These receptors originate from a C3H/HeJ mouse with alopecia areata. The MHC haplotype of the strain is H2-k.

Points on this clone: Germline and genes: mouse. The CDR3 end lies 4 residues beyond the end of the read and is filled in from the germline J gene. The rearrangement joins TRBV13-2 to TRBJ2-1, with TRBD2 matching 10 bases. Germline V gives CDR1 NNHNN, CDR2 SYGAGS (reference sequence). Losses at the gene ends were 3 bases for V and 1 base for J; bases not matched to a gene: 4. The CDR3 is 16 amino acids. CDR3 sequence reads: CASGGGLGANYAEQFF. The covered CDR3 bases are TGTGCCAGCGGTGGCGGACTGGGGGCCAACTATGCT.

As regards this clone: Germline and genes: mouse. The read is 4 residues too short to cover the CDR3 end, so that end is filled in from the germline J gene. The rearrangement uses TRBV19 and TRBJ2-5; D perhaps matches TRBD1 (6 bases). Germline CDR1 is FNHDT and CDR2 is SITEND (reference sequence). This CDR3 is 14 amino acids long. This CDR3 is CASSIGQGKDTQYF. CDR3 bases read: TGTGCCAGCAGTATAGGGCAGGGGAAAGAC.

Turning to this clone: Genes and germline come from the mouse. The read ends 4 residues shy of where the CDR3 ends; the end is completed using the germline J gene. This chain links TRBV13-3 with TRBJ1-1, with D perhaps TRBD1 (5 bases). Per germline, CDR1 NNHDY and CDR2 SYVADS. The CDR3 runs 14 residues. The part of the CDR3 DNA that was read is TGTGCCAGCAGTGAGCAGATACAGGAAACA. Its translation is CASSEQIQET. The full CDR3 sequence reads CASSEQIQETEVFF.

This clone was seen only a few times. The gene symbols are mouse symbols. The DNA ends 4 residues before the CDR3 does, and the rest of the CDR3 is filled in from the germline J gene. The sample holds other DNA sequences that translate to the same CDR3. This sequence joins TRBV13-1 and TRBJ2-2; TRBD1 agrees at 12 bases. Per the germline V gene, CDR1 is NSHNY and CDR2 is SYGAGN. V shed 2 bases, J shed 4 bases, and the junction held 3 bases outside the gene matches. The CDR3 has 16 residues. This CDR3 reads CASSDGTGGSTGQLYF. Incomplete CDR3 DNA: TGTGCCAGCAGTGACGGGACAGGGGGCTCCACCGGG.

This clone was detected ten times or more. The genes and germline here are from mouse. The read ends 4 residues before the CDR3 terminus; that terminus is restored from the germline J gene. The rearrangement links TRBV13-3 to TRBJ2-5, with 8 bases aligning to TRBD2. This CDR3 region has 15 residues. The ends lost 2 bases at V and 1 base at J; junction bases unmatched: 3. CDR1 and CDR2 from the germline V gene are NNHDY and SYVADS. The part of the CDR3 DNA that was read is TGTGCCAGCAGTGAAAAACTGGGGGACCAAGAC. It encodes CASSEKLGDQD. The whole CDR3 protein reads CASSEKLGDQDTQYF.

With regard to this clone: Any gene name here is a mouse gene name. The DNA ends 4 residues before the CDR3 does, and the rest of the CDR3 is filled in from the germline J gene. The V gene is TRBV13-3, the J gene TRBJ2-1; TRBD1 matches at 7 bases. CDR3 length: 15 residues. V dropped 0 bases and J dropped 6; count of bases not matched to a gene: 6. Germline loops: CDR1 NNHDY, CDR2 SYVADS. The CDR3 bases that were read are TGTGCCAGCAGTGATGTAACAGGGGATATTGCT. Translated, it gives CASSDVTGDIA. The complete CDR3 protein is CASSDVTGDIAEQFF.

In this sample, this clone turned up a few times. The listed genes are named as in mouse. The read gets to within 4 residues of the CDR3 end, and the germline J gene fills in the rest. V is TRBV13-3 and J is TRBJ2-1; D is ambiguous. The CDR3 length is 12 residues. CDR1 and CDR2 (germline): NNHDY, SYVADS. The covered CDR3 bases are TGTGCCAGCAGTGATCACTTTCCT. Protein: CASSDHFP. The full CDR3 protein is CASSDHFPEQFF.

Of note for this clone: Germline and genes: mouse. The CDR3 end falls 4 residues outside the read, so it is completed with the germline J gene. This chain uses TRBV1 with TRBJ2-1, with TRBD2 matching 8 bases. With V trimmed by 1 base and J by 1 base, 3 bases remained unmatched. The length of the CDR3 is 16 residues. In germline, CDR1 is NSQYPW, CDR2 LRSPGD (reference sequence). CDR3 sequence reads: CTCSAANWGNYAEQFF. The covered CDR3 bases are TGCACCTGCAGTGCAGCAAACTGGGGGAACTATGCT. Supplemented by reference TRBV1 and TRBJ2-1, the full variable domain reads VTLLEQNPRWRLVPRGQAVNLRCILKNSQYPWMSWYQQDLQKQLQWLFTLRSPGDKEVKSLPGADYLATRVTDTELRLQVANMSQGRTLYCTCSAANWGNYAEQFFGPGTRLTVL.

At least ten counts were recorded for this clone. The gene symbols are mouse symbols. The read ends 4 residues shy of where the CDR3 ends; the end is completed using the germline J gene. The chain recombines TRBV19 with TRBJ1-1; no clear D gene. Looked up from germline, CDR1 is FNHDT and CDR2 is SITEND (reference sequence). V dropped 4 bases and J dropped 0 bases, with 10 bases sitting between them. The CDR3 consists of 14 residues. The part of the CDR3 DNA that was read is TGTGCCAGCAGTCCGACAACTCCAAACACA. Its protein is CASSPTTPNT. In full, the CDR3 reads CASSPTTPNTEVFF.

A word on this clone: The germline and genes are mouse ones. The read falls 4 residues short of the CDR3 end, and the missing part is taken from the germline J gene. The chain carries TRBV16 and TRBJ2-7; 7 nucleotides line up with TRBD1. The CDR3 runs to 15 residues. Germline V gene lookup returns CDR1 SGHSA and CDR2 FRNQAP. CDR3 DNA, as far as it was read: TGTGCAAGCAGCTTAGCTTCCCCCGACAGGGAT. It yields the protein CASSLASPDRD. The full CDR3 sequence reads CASSLASPDRDEQYF.

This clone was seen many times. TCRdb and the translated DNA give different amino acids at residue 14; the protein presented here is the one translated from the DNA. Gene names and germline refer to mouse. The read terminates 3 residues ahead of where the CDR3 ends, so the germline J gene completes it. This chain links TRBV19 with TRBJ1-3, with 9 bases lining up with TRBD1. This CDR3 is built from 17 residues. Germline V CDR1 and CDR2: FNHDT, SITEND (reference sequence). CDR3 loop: CASSIDTGGHSGNTLYF. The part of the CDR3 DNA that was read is TGTGCCAGCAGCATAGATACAGGGGGCCATTCTGGAAATACG.

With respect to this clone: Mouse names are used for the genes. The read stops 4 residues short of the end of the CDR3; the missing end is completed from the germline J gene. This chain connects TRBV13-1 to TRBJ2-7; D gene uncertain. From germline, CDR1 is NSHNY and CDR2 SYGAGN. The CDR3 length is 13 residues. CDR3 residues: CASSDARQYEQYF. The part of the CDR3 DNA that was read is TGTGCCAGCAGTGATGCAAGACAATAT.

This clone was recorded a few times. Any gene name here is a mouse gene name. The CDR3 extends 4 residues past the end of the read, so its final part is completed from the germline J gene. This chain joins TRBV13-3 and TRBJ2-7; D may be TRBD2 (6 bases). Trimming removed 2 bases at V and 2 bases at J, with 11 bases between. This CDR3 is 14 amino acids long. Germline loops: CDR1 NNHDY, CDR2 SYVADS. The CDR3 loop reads CASSEGWGTYEQYF. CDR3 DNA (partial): TGTGCCAGCAGTGAGGGCTGGGGAACCTAT.

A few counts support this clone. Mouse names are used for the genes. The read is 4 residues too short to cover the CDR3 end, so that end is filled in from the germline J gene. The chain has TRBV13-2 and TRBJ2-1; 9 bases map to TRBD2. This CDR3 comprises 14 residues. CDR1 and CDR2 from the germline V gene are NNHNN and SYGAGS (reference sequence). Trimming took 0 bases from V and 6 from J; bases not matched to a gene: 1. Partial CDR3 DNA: TGTGCCAGCGGTGATGCGGACTGGGGTGCT. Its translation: CASGDADWGA. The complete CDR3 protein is CASGDADWGAEQFF.

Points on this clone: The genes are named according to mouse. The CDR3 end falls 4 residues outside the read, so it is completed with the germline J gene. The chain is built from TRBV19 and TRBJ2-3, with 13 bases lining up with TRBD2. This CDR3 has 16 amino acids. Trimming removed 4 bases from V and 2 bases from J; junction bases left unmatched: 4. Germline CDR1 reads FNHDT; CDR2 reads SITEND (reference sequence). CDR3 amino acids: CASSGLGGRTAETLYF. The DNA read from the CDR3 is TGTGCCAGCAGTGGACTGGGGGGGCGCACTGCAGAA.

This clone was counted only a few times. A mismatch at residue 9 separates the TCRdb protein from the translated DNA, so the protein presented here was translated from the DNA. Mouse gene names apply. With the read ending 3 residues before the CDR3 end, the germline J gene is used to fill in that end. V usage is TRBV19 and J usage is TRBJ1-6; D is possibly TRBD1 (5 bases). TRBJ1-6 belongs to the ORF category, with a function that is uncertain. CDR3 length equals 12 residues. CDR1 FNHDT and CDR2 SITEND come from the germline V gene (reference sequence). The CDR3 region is CASSIGGGPLYF. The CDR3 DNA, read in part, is TGTGCCAGCAGTATAGGGGGCGGGCCC.

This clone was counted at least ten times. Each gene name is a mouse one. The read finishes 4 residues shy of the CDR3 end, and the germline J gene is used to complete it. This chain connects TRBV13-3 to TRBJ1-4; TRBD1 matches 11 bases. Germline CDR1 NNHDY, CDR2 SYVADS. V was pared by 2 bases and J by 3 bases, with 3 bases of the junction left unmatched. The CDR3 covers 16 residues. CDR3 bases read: TGTGCCAGCAGTGAGCCGGACAGGGGGCCCAACGAA. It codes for CASSEPDRGPNE. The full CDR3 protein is CASSEPDRGPNERLFF.

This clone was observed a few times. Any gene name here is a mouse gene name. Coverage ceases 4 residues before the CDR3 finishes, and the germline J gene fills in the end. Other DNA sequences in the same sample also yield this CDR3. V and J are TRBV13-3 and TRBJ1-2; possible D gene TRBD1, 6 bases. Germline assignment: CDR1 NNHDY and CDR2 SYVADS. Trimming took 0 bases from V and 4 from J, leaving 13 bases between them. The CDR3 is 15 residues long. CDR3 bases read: TGTGCCAGCAGTGATGCGGGACAAGGGGGCTCC. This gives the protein CASSDAGQGGS. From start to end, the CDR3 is CASSDAGQGGSDYTF.

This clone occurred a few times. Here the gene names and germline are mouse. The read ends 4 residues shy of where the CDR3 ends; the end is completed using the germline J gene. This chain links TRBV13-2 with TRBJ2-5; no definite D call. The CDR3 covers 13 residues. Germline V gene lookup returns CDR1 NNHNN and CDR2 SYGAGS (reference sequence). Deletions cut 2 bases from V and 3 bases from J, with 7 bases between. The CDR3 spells CASGEYTQDTQYF. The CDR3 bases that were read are TGTGCCAGCGGTGAATACACACAAGAC.

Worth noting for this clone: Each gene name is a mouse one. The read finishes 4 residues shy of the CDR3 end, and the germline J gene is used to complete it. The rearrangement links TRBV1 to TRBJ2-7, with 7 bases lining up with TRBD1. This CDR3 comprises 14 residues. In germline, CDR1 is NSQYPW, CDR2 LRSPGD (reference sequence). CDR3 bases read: TGCACCTGCAGTGCAGGGGGACAGAATTAT. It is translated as CTCSAGGQNY. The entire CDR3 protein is CTCSAGGQNYEQYF.

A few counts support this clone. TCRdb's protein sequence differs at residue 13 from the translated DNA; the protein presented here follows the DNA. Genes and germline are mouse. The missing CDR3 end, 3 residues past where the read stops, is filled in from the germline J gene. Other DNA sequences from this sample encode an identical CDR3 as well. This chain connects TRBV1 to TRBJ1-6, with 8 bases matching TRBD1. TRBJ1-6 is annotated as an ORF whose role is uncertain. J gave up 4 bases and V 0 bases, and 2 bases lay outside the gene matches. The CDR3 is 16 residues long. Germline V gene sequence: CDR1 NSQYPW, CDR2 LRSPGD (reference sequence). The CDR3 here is CTCSAETGGYNSPLYF. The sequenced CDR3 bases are TGCACCTGCAGTGCAGAAACAGGGGGGTATAATTCGCCC.

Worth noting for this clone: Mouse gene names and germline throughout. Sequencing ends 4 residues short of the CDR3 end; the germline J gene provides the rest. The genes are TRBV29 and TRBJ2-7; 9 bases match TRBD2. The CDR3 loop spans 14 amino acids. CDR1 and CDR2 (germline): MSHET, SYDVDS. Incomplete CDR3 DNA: TGTGCTAGCAGCTTCACTGGGGGGAAGTAT. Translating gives CASSFTGGKY. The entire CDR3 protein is CASSFTGGKYEQYF.